Each of the 28 T cell receptor beta chains below was sequenced from the same sample in a study of blood T cell repertoires in COVID-19. Profiling relied on immunoSEQ multiplex PCR, and the TCRdb table lists in-frame clones only, not all of them. The sample shows about 100,000 clones, about 82% of them seen only once. The sample was peripheral blood. Every receptor here comes from a man in his forties or fifties with active or convalescent COVID-19.

The rearrangement joins TRBV5-6 to TRBJ2-7; D remains unclear. Germline CDR1 is SGHDT and CDR2 is YYEEEE. This CDR3 comprises 11 residues. Trimming removed 3 bases at V and 3 bases at J, with 4 bases between. CDR3 sequence (DNA): TGTGCCAGCAGCTCAGACTACGAGCAGTACTTC. Its protein product is CASSSDYEQYF.

The chain links TRBV6-4 to TRBJ1-5; D is perhaps TRBD1 (5 bases). This CDR3 is built from 15 residues. Per the germline V gene, CDR1 is MRHNA and CDR2 is SNTAGT. Trimming cost V 6 bases and J 6 bases, with 18 bases left between them. The chain's CDR3 is CASRPSASGGQPQHF. CDR3 DNA sequence: TGTGCCAGCAGACCCTCGGCCAGCGGGGGTCAGCCCCAGCATTTT.

This clone was detected once. The DNA of the CDR3 is TGTGCCAGCAGCCCGACAGGGAGCAATTCACCCCTCCACTTT. Amino acids: CASSPTGSNSPLHF. The chain combines TRBV3-1 (or the pseudogene TRBV3-2) with TRBJ1-6; 7 bases map to TRBD1. Looked up from germline, CDR1 is LGHDT and CDR2 is YNNKEL (reference sequence). The CDR3 loop spans 14 amino acids. V shed 4 bases, J shed 7 bases, and the junction held 4 bases outside the gene matches.

This chain connects TRBV3-1 (or the pseudogene TRBV3-2) to TRBJ1-6; TRBD1 might be the D (6 bases). This CDR3 contains 15 residues. V lost 1 base, J lost 8 bases, and 12 bases lay in between. The germline CDR1 and CDR2 sequences are LGHDT and YNNKEL (reference sequence). The CDR3: CASSQVWAGDSPLHF. The DNA of the CDR3 is TGTGCCAGCAGCCAAGTGTGGGCAGGGGATTCACCCCTCCACTTT.

V usage is TRBV4-1 and J usage is TRBJ1-6, with 7 positions matching TRBD1. With V trimmed by 4 bases and J by 10 bases, 13 bases remained unmatched. Looked up from germline, CDR1 is MGHRA and CDR2 is YSYEKL. This CDR3 is built from 16 residues. The CDR3 nucleotides are TGCGCCAGCAGCCCGCAGGGGGGCAGGGGAGGCTCACCCCTCCACTTT. This translates into CASSPQGGRGGSPLHF.

V is TRBV24-1 and J is TRBJ2-5; 9 nucleotides agree with TRBD2. The germline gives CDR1 KGHDR, CDR2 SFDVKD. Trimming took 10 bases from V and 6 from J; bases not matched to a gene: 11. The CDR3 loop spans 14 amino acids. CDR3 bases: TGTGCCACGGGAGATAGCGGGAGTTCTAAGACCCAGTACTTC. Protein sequence: CATGDSGSSKTQYF.

The J gene is TRBJ1-1, the V gene TRBV18; D may be TRBD1 (6 bases). Per germline, CDR1 KGHSH and CDR2 LQKENI. The CDR3 is made up of 13 amino acids. V gave up 3 bases and J gave up 1 base, with 6 bases separating them. The CDR3 here is CASSPGQNTEAFF. CDR3 nucleotides: TGTGCCAGCTCACCGGGACAGAACACTGAAGCTTTCTTT.

Note on this clone: The junction differs from germline at one of its ends, possibly a read error. The chain carries TRBV7-9 and TRBJ2-5, with 9 bases fitting TRBD1. CDR3 size: 12 residues. Germline CDR1 SEHNR, CDR2 FQNEAQ (reference sequence). DNA for the CDR3: TGTGCCAGCAGCTTAAAAACGGGACAGGGTGACTTC. Translation: CASSLKTGQGDF.

The chain couples TRBV10-3 to TRBJ1-1; no definite D call. Trimming pared 3 bases from V and 6 bases from J, leaving 8 bases between. CDR3 size: 12 residues. The germline gives CDR1 ENHRY, CDR2 SYGVKD. The CDR3 protein is CAISEVLAEAFF. The DNA for the CDR3 is TGTGCCATCAGTGAAGTGCTAGCTGAAGCTTTCTTT.

This sequence joins TRBV11-3 and TRBJ2-7; D is possibly TRBD1 (5 bases). The CDR3 runs to 13 residues. Trimming took off 1 base at V and 3 bases at J, with 7 bases between the two ends. Germline-derived CDR1 and CDR2 are SGHNT and YENEEA. The CDR3 loop is CASSLGGLYEQYF. The CDR3 DNA reads as TGTGCCAGCAGCTTAGGGGGCCTCTACGAGCAGTACTTC.

This clone was counted once. This rearrangement joins TRBV9 to TRBJ2-2, with a possible D match to TRBD2 (6 bases). Deletions cut 4 bases from V and 7 bases from J, with 20 bases between. CDR3 length equals 16 residues. The V gene's germline CDR1 is SGDLS and CDR2 YYNGEE. The CDR3, as DNA: TGTGCCAGCAGCCCAGGGCTTCAGGGAGGTCACGGGGAGCTGTTTTTT. This codes for CASSPGLQGGHGELFF. Filled out from reference TRBV9 and TRBJ2-2, the complete variable domain reads DSGVTQTPKHLITATGQRVTLRCSPRSGDLSVYWYQQSLDQGLQFLIQYYNGEERAKGNILERFSAQQFPDLHSELNLSSLELGDSALYFCASSPGLQGGHGELFFGEGSRLTVL.

This clone was seen more than once but under ten times. This chain's CDR3 is CASSQRGNYEQYF. Written as DNA, the CDR3 is TGCGCCAGCAGCCAAAGGGGGAACTACGAGCAGTACTTC. V usage is TRBV5-1 and J usage is TRBJ2-7, with D maybe TRBD1 (6 bases). V dropped 4 bases and J dropped 3 bases, with 11 bases sitting between them. The length of the CDR3 is 13 residues. CDR1 is SGHRS and CDR2 is YFSETQ in the germline V gene.

The chain links TRBV6-1 to TRBJ1-2, with D possibly matching TRBD1 (6 bases). V dropped 3 bases and J dropped 0 bases, with 11 bases sitting between them. The CDR3 contains 15 residues. CDR1 is MNHNS and CDR2 is SASEGT in the germline V gene. The CDR3 bases are TGTGCCAGCAGTGAGTTCAGGGGAGCTAACTATGGCTACACCTTC. It is translated as CASSEFRGANYGYTF.

The rearrangement joins TRBV7-6 to TRBJ1-1; 7 positions match TRBD1. V shed 4 bases, J shed 1 base, and the junction held 3 bases outside the gene matches. The germline gives CDR1 SGHVS, CDR2 FNYEAQ. The CDR3 sequence is 14 residues long. The CDR3 nucleotides read TGTGCCAGCAGCTCCGGGACAGCGAACACTGAAGCTTTCTTT. It codes for CASSSGTANTEAFF.

J is TRBJ1-5 and V is TRBV15; 7 bases line up with TRBD1. The CDR3 covers 14 residues. V dropped 7 bases and J dropped 7; count of bases not matched to a gene: 10. Germline V gene sequence: CDR1 LNHNV, CDR2 YYDKDF (reference sequence). In nucleotides, the CDR3 is TGTGCCACCAAGACATCGACAGGGAACCAGCCCCAGCATTTT. It specifies CATKTSTGNQPQHF.

This chain joins TRBV9 and TRBJ1-2; tentatively, D is TRBD1 (5 bases). The length of the CDR3 is 13 residues. V lost 1 base, J lost 2 bases, and 6 bases lay in between. The germline V gene encodes CDR1 SGDLS and CDR2 YYNGEE. The CDR3 region is CASSVTGNYGYTF. The DNA for the CDR3 is TGTGCCAGCAGCGTAACAGGAAACTATGGCTACACCTTC.

The chain links TRBV19 to TRBJ2-2; D may be TRBD2 (5 bases). CDR1 LNHDA and CDR2 SQIVND come from the germline V gene (reference sequence). The length of the CDR3 is 12 residues. V was pared by 6 bases and J by 6 bases, with 8 bases between. CDR3 DNA sequence: TGTGCCAGTAGGAGAGGGCCCGGGGAGCTGTTTTTT. Its protein product is CASRRGPGELFF.

J is TRBJ1-4 and V is TRBV9; TRBD1 might be the D (5 bases). With 5 bases removed from V and 1 base from J, the gap between germline ends came to 12 bases. CDR1 and CDR2 (germline): SGDLS, YYNGEE. The CDR3 length is 15 residues. CDR3 amino acids: CASSIAGLTNEKLFF. CDR3 DNA: TGTGCCAGCAGTATCGCGGGGCTAACTAATGAAAAACTGTTTTTT.

V and J are TRBV19 and TRBJ2-7; 8 nucleotides line up with TRBD2. Germline lookup yields CDR1 LNHDA and CDR2 SQIVND (reference sequence). This CDR3 comprises 14 residues. J gave up 3 bases and V 4 bases, and 5 bases lay outside the gene matches. The CDR3: CASSKLAEVYEQYF. DNA for the CDR3: TGTGCCAGTAGTAAACTAGCGGAGGTCTACGAGCAGTACTTC.

The chain carries TRBV29-1 and TRBJ1-2, with 9 nucleotides matching TRBD1. Losses at the gene ends were 6 bases for V and 3 bases for J; bases not matched to a gene: 5. Germline V gene lookup returns CDR1 SQVTM and CDR2 ANQGSEA. This CDR3 contains 13 residues. The CDR3 DNA is TGCAGCGTCCGCCGACAGGGGGACTATGGCTACACCTTC. It specifies CSVRRQGDYGYTF. Supplemented by reference TRBV29-1 and TRBJ1-2, the full variable domain reads SAVISQKPSRDICQRGTSLTIQCQVDSQVTMMFWYRQQPGQSLTLIATANQGSEATYESGFVIDKFPISRPNLTFSTLTVSNMSPEDSSIYLCSVRRQGDYGYTFGSGTRLTVV.

The chain uses TRBV11-2 and TRBJ2-7; 12 bases are shared with TRBD2. Germline V gene data show CDR1 as SGHAT and CDR2 as FQNNGV. Trimming took 5 bases from V and 2 from J; bases not matched to a gene: 16. This CDR3 comprises 19 residues. CDR3: CASSTRGGRTSGATYEQYF. CDR3 coding DNA: TGTGCCAGCAGCACCAGGGGCGGGAGGACTAGCGGGGCCACCTACGAGCAGTACTTC.

The chain couples TRBV2 to TRBJ1-5, with D maybe TRBD1 (6 bases). Germline CDR1 reads SNHLY; CDR2 reads FYNNEI. This CDR3 region has 13 residues. Between the trimmed V and J ends, which lost 6 bases and 6 bases, there was a span of 12 bases. The CDR3 nucleotides are TGTGCCAGCAGCCCCCTGGGGGCTCAGCCCCAGCATTTT. Translated, it gives CASSPLGAQPQHF.

The V gene is TRBV5-1, the J gene TRBJ1-1; perhaps TRBD1 as D (6 bases). Germline CDR1 reads SGHRS; CDR2 reads YFSETQ. Deletions cut 0 bases from V and 3 bases from J, with 15 bases between. The CDR3 totals 16 residues. The CDR3, as DNA: TGCGCCAGCAGCTTGGTCGGGGGGCGGCGGGACACTGAAGCTTTCTTT. As protein: CASSLVGGRRDTEAFF.

This clone was seen only once. The V call is TRBV9, the J call TRBJ1-6, with a weak D call TRBD1 (5 bases). The CDR3 runs 16 residues. Germline-derived CDR1 and CDR2 are SGDLS and YYNGEE. Trimming took off 0 bases at V and 7 bases at J, with 14 bases between the two ends. CDR3 DNA sequence: TGTGCCAGCAGCGTAGATCCCGGGGGGGGGAATTCACCCCTCCACTTT. Its protein product is CASSVDPGGGNSPLHF.

This clone was detected only once. The V call is TRBV14, the J call TRBJ2-7; TRBD1 might be the D (5 bases). Between the trimmed V and J ends, which lost 7 bases and 3 bases, there was a span of 19 bases. CDR1 and CDR2 (germline): SGHDN, FVKESK. The CDR3 spans 15 residues. The CDR3 DNA is TGTGCCAGCACCACGGACGCCGACGGACACTACGAGCAGTACTTC. It codes for CASTTDADGHYEQYF. Full variable domain (remainder filled in from reference TRBV14 and TRBJ2-7): EAGVTQFPSHSVIEKGQTVTLRCDPISGHDNLYWYRRVMGKEIKFLLHFVKESKQDESGMPNNRFLAERTGGTYSTLKVQPAELEDSGVYFCASTTDADGHYEQYFGPGTRLTVT.

The rearrangement joins TRBV28 to TRBJ2-7; 8 bases agree with TRBD2. Trimming cost V 8 bases and J 4 bases; bases outside gene matches: 7. This CDR3 comprises 13 residues. Germline CDR1 reads MDHEN; CDR2 reads SYDVKM. This CDR3 is CASVVSGNYEQYF. CDR3 DNA sequence: TGTGCCAGCGTCGTTAGCGGGAATTACGAGCAGTACTTC.

The chain employs TRBV20-1 and TRBJ2-7, with TRBD2 identical over 8 bases. The J segment lost 6 bases and the V segment lost 3 bases, leaving 7 bases of the junction unmatched. Germline V gives CDR1 DFQATT, CDR2 SNEGSKA (reference sequence). This CDR3 contains 13 residues. The CDR3 reads CSASISGTLEQYF. CDR3 DNA sequence: TGCAGTGCTAGTATTAGCGGGACGCTCGAGCAGTACTTC.

This chain connects TRBV5-1 to TRBJ2-5, with 14 bases matching TRBD2. Per the germline V gene, CDR1 is SGHRS and CDR2 is YFSETQ. The length of the CDR3 is 16 residues. V shed 4 bases, J shed 5 bases, and the junction held 7 bases outside the gene matches. CDR3 in DNA: TGCGCCAGCAGCCAAGGGACTAGCGGGAGTGAGGAGACCCAGTACTTC. Its translation: CASSQGTSGSEETQYF.